The following is a TCR beta chain sequence with its context. The antigen is undetermined. This sample was included in a study of cytomegalovirus exposure and HLA in healthy donors. Whole-study findings and limits: There were reportedly fewer N-insertions in an Asian-associated ancestry cluster than the approximately 630-donor mean, in a later analysis. HLA alleles were associated with around 17,000 TCR beta sequences in a later analysis at 0.05 false discovery rate. Later analysis placed DRB1 highest and HLA-C lowest in TCR association rates, which differed by HLA locus.

Primers: 60 Vbeta forward and 13 Jbeta reverse. Libraries were prepared by immunoSEQ multiplex PCR; TCRdb keeps only in-frame clonotypes and omits some of them. The sample includes 170,000 or so clones, roughly three quarters of them seen just once. The germline CDR1 and CDR2 sequences are MDHEN and SYDVKM. The CDR3 runs 15 residues. V dropped 7 bases and J dropped 7 bases, with 19 bases sitting between them. Everyone who donated was a healthy bone marrow donor. This sequence was found in a male donor in good health and CMV-seronegative. The chain uses TRBV28 and TRBJ1-4, with D tentatively TRBD1 (6 bases). The sequencing sample was made of PBMCs. CDR3 nucleotides: TGTGCCAGCACCAGCCCTCGGGGGGCCGTTGAAAAACTGTTTTTT. It encodes CASTSPRGAVEKLFF. The whole variable domain, remainder taken from reference TRBV28 and TRBJ1-4, is DVKVTQSSRYLVKRTGEKVFLECVQDMDHENMFWYRQDPGLGLRLIYFSYDVKMKEKGDIPEGYSVSREKKERFSLILESASTNQTSMYLCASTSPRGAVEKLFFGSGTQLSVL.